Given below is one T cell receptor beta chain in context. Its antigen is not identified. Donors each provided around 10 milliliters of peripheral blood. A J-beta primer mix and a sample-barcoded 5' primer were used in a second PCR of roughly 7 to 12 cycles. TCRdb itself ran the 5' RACE reads through MiXCR, one entry per CDR3 protein. This table holds about 940,000 distinct CDR3 sequences, about 48% found once. The data were obtained in a study of blood T cells in healthy people across ages. Overall study findings and caveats: Leaving the PBMCs unsorted stopped any conclusive comparison of naive versus antigen-experienced cells. More naive CD4+ cells and higher diversity marked long-lived donors relative to aged donors.

The CDR3 has 14 amino acids. V was trimmed by 4 bases and J by 8 bases, leaving 15 bases between them. The chain joins TRBV12-3 or TRBV12-4 to TRBJ2-1, with D uncertain. This receptor was obtained from a man under 40 in good health. Sequencing input: blood. In nucleotides, the CDR3 is TGTGCCAGCAGTTCGGACGGTAAAAGGGATGAGCAGTTCTTC. Encoded protein: CASSSDGKRDEQFF.